The clone carrying this T cell receptor (beta chain) was seen a handful of times. These data belong to a study of patients and donors after allogeneic stem cell transplantation. Trimming removed 1 base from V and 0 bases from J, with 9 bases in between. The V gene's germline CDR1 is LGHNA and CDR2 YSLEER. The CDR3 length is 15 residues. TCRdb re-derived calls from the RT-PCR reads in MiXCR, one entry per CDR3 protein. Here the sample spans 98,000 or so distinct CDR3 sequences, less than 45% being singletons. The chain recombines TRBV4-3 with TRBJ1-1; D is ambiguous. The clonotype originates from a human donor who was either an allogeneic HSCT recipient or a stem cell or donor lymphocyte infusion donor (not recorded which). It is not recorded whose cells these are; they may come from a transplant donor. The specimen was blood, either unsorted or a sorted T cell fraction (not recorded which). Written as DNA, the CDR3 is TGCGCCAGCAGCCAAGGGCCGGCCATGAACACTGAAGCTTTCTTT. Its translation: CASSQGPAMNTEAFF.